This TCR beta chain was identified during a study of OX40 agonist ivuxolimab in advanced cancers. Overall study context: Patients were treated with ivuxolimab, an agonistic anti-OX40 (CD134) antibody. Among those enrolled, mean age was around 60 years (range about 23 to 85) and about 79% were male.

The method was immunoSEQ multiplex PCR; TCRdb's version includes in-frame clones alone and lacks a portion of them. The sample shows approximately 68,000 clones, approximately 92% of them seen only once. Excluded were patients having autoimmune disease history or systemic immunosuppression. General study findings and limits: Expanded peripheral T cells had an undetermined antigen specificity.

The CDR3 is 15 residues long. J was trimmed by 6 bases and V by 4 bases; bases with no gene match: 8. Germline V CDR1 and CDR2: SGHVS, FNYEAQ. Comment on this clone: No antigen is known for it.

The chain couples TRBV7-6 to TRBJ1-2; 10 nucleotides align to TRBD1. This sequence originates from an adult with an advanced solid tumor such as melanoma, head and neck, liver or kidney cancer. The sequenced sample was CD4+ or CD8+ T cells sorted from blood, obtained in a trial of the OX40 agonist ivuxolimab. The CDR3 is CASSSMPGTGDGYTF. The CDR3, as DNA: TGTGCCAGCAGCTCAATGCCCGGGACAGGGGATGGCTACACCTTC. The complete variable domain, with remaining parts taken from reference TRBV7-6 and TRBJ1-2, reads GAGVSQSPRYKVTKRGQDVALRCDPISGHVSLYWYRQALGQGPEFLTYFNYEAQQDKSGLPNDRFSAERPEGSISTLTIQRTEQRDSAMYRCASSSMPGTGDGYTFGSGTRLTVV.